The entry below describes one TCR beta chain. TCR beta VDJ and CDR3 were profiled, and genomic DNA was the template. TCRdb recomputed calls from the reads with MiXCR, one row per CDR3 protein. The sample lists about 58,000 distinct CDR3 sequences; around 50% were seen once. The sample originates from a study of CD8+CD57+ T cells in acquired aplastic anemia. Patients who underwent sequencing had shown CD8+CD57+ cell expansion by flow cytometry. The CDR3 totals 14 residues. V gave up 4 bases and J gave up 2 bases, with 14 bases separating them. Per the germline V gene, CDR1 is DFQATT and CDR2 is SNEGSKA (reference sequence).

The rearrangement links TRBV20-1 to TRBJ2-5; D unresolved. The sequencing input was sorted CD4+, CD8+, or CD8+CD57+ T cells (not recorded which) from PBMCs. This clonotype originated in a human donor with aplastic anemia. CDR3 nucleotides: TGCAGTGCTATCACCCGGGTCGCTCAAGAGACCCAGTACTTC. Residues: CSAITRVAQETQYF.